The next 27 T cell receptor beta chains were all read from a single sample in a study of blood T cell repertoires in COVID-19. Generated by immunoSEQ multiplex PCR, the TCRdb table keeps only in-frame clones and is missing some. The sample includes 130,000 or so clones, around nine tenths of them seen just once. The sequenced sample was peripheral blood. These receptors all stem from a woman aged 60-75 years with acute or convalescent COVID-19.

The rearrangement joins TRBV5-1 to TRBJ1-2, with a possible D match to TRBD1 (5 bases). The germline V and J ends were trimmed by 0 bases and 6 bases, with 12 bases remaining between them. The length of the CDR3 is 14 residues. From germline, CDR1 is SGHRS and CDR2 YFSETQ. The CDR3 DNA follows: TGCGCCAGCAGCTTGGGGCGCAGGGAGGATGGCTACACCTTC. Amino acid sequence: CASSLGRREDGYTF.

This chain connects TRBV9 to TRBJ2-7; 7 nucleotides line up with TRBD1. The V segment lost 3 bases and the J segment 3 bases; nucleotides outside the gene matches: 0. From germline, CDR1 is SGDLS and CDR2 YYNGEE. This CDR3 contains 12 residues. The DNA of the CDR3 is TGTGCCAGCAGCGCAGGGGGCTACGAGCAGTACTTC. It translates to CASSAGGYEQYF.

The chain combines TRBV4-3 with TRBJ2-2, with D perhaps TRBD2 (6 bases). Trimming shortened V by 5 bases and J by 4 bases, and 14 bases separated the two germline ends. This CDR3 contains 15 residues. Germline CDR1 and CDR2: LGHNA and YSLEER. The CDR3 DNA reads TGCGCCAGCAGCTTCGGGCGGGATCTCACCGGGGAGCTGTTTTTT. Its translation is CASSFGRDLTGELFF.

The rearrangement uses TRBV20-1 and TRBJ2-3; D is perhaps TRBD2 (5 bases). The CDR3 is made up of 13 amino acids. The V gene's germline CDR1 is DFQATT and CDR2 SNEGSKA (reference sequence). V gave up 3 bases and J gave up 2 bases, with 9 bases separating them. The DNA of the CDR3 is TGCAGTGCTAGTCGAGGGATCACAGATACGCAGTATTTT. This translates into CSASRGITDTQYF.

The chain links TRBV4-2 to TRBJ2-7; TRBD1 agrees at 8 bases. In germline, CDR1 is LGHNA, CDR2 YNFKEQ. The J segment lost 3 bases and the V segment lost 1 base, leaving 11 bases of the junction unmatched. The CDR3 is 17 amino acids. The CDR3 loop is CASSQGQGTGPHYEQYF. The CDR3 DNA is TGTGCCAGCAGCCAAGGGCAGGGGACAGGACCCCACTACGAGCAGTACTTC.

V is TRBV4-2 and J is TRBJ1-1, with D possibly being TRBD1 (5 bases). Germline CDR1 is LGHNA and CDR2 is YNFKEQ. V dropped 6 bases and J dropped 2 bases, with 13 bases sitting between them. The CDR3 runs 14 residues. The CDR3 DNA follows: TGTGCCAGCAGTCTTTCGACAGCTAACACTGAAGCTTTCTTT. Protein: CASSLSTANTEAFF.

The count of this clone is one. The CDR3: CASSSYPGQGYNEQFF. The CDR3 DNA reads TGTGCCAGCAGTTCTTACCCGGGACAGGGTTACAATGAGCAGTTCTTC. J is TRBJ2-1 and V is TRBV28; 9 nucleotides line up with TRBD1. With 4 bases clipped from V and 4 bases from J, the junction kept 8 bases outside the gene matches. The CDR3 totals 16 residues. From germline, CDR1 is MDHEN and CDR2 SYDVKM.

The chain is built from TRBV29-1 and TRBJ2-7, with TRBD1 matching 9 bases. Trimming removed 6 bases from V and 0 bases from J; junction bases left unmatched: 6. This CDR3 contains 14 residues. Germline CDR1 is SQVTM and CDR2 is ANQGSEA. The CDR3 region has the DNA TGCAGCGTGGCGGACAGGGGCGACTCCTACGAGCAGTACTTC. Its protein product is CSVADRGDSYEQYF.

Note on this clone: The same CDR3 arises from other DNA sequences in this sample as well. The chain has TRBV28 and TRBJ1-2; 7 positions match TRBD1. The CDR3 is 14 amino acids. The trim removed 3 bases at V and 2 bases at J, leaving 3 bases unmatched. CDR1 and CDR2 (germline): MDHEN, SYDVKM. The CDR3 DNA follows: TGTGCCAGCAGTTTCCCAGGGGGGAACTATGGCTACACCTTC. Amino acid sequence: CASSFPGGNYGYTF.

The CDR3 sequence is CASSVVFSGGAHEQFF. The DNA of the CDR3 is TGTGCCAGCAGCGTAGTTTTTAGCGGGGGGGCGCATGAGCAGTTCTTC. The chain couples TRBV9 to TRBJ2-1, with TRBD2 identical over 11 bases. In germline, CDR1 is SGDLS, CDR2 YYNGEE. Trimming removed 0 bases from V and 8 bases from J; junction bases left unmatched: 7. The CDR3 spans 16 residues.

The rearrangement uses TRBV7-9 and TRBJ1-2, with 10 bases identical to TRBD1. Germline V gene sequence: CDR1 SEHNR, CDR2 FQNEAQ (reference sequence). V lost 4 bases to trimming and J lost 5 bases; unmatched junction nucleotides: 7. This CDR3 has 15 residues. CDR3 bases: TGTGCCAGCAGCTCAAGACAGGGGGCAAGGTATGGCTACACCTTC. Translated: CASSSRQGARYGYTF.

The V gene is TRBV19, the J gene TRBJ2-7; D is perhaps TRBD1 (6 bases). Germline lookup yields CDR1 LNHDA and CDR2 SQIVND (reference sequence). The CDR3 is made up of 13 amino acids. V was shortened by 5 bases and J by 3 bases, with 11 bases between the two germline ends. DNA of the CDR3: TGTGCCAGTAGTGCAAGACAGGACTACGAGCAGTACTTC. This encodes CASSARQDYEQYF. The full variable domain, with the rest looked up from reference TRBV19 and TRBJ2-7, is DGGITQSPKYLFRKEGQNVTLSCEQNLNHDAMYWYRQDPGQGLRLIYYSQIVNDFQKGDIAEGYSVSREKKESFPLTVTSAQKNPTAFYLCASSARQDYEQYFGPGTRLTVT.

J is TRBJ1-3 and V is TRBV28; D perhaps matches TRBD1 (6 bases). V lost 6 bases to trimming and J lost 0 bases, with 18 bases between them. CDR1 and CDR2 (germline): MDHEN, SYDVKM. CDR3 length equals 17 residues. CDR3 nucleotide sequence: TGTGCCAGCAGCCTATCGACAGGACACCTCTCTGGAAACACCATATATTTT. This translates into CASSLSTGHLSGNTIYF.

This CDR3 is CATSDSRYGTGSHEQYF. The CDR3 DNA reads TGTGCCACCAGTGATTCACGATACGGGACAGGGAGCCACGAGCAGTACTTC. The gene calls are TRBV24-1 and TRBJ2-7; 9 bases are shared with TRBD1. The V and J ends lost 2 bases and 5 bases, in that order; junction bases with no gene match: 12. Germline assignment: CDR1 KGHDR and CDR2 SFDVKD. The CDR3 sequence is 17 residues long.

This clone was detected once. The chain carries TRBV12-3 or TRBV12-4 and TRBJ1-1, with 7 bases matching TRBD1. The ends lost 6 bases at V and 4 bases at J; junction bases unmatched: 5. This CDR3 is built from 13 residues. DNA for the CDR3: TGTGCCAGCAGCCCAGGGGGGATCACTGAAGCTTTCTTT. Encoded protein: CASSPGGITEAFF.

The chain has TRBV19 and TRBJ1-4, with D possibly TRBD1 on 6 matching bases. Trimming took 6 bases from V and 3 from J, leaving 14 bases between them. Germline V CDR1 and CDR2: LNHDA, SQIVND (reference sequence). There are 15 residues in the CDR3. CDR3 residues: CASRKQGLANEKLFF. The DNA for the CDR3 is TGTGCCAGTAGAAAACAGGGATTGGCTAATGAAAAACTGTTTTTT.

The rearrangement links TRBV25-1 to TRBJ1-1; TRBD1 matches at 9 bases. This CDR3 is 17 amino acids long. J lost 2 bases, V lost 4 bases, and 11 bases had no gene match. Germline loops: CDR1 MGHDK, CDR2 SYGVNS. The CDR3 DNA is TGTGCCAGCAGTGTCCGACAGGGGGTAATGGATAACACTGAAGCTTTCTTT. Translating gives CASSVRQGVMDNTEAFF.

The chain combines TRBV7-9 with TRBJ1-1; D is uncertain. The CDR3 runs to 17 residues. Germline-derived CDR1 and CDR2 are SEHNR and FQNEAQ (reference sequence). Between the trimmed V and J ends, which lost 5 bases and 3 bases, there was a span of 22 bases. CDR3 residues: CASSDPQGGGIDTEAFF. The CDR3 nucleotides read TGTGCCAGCAGCGATCCCCAAGGTGGAGGGATCGACACTGAAGCTTTCTTT.

V is TRBV2 and J is TRBJ1-2; D is unresolved. Per the germline V gene, CDR1 is SNHLY and CDR2 is FYNNEI. This CDR3 comprises 16 residues. Trimming removed 4 bases at V and 0 bases at J, with 15 bases between. CDR3 residues: CASSAGLIGANYGYTF. In nucleotides, the CDR3 is TGTGCCAGCAGTGCCGGCCTTATAGGAGCTAACTATGGCTACACCTTC.

The chain joins TRBV9 to TRBJ2-5, with D unclear. V lost 0 bases, J lost 5 bases, and 14 bases lay in between. Germline assignment: CDR1 SGDLS and CDR2 YYNGEE. The CDR3 length is 15 residues. This CDR3 is CASSVGVSQPETQYF. DNA for the CDR3: TGTGCCAGCAGCGTAGGGGTTAGCCAACCGGAGACCCAGTACTTC.

The chain employs TRBV9 and TRBJ2-1; TRBD1 matches at 7 bases. This CDR3 has 16 residues. With 2 bases clipped from V and 0 bases from J, the junction kept 5 bases outside the gene matches. The V gene's germline CDR1 is SGDLS and CDR2 YYNGEE. This CDR3 is CASSVRDSHSYNEQFF. CDR3 in DNA: TGTGCCAGCAGCGTTCGGGACAGTCACTCCTACAATGAGCAGTTCTTC. The complete variable domain, with remaining parts taken from reference TRBV9 and TRBJ2-1, reads DSGVTQTPKHLITATGQRVTLRCSPRSGDLSVYWYQQSLDQGLQFLIQYYNGEERAKGNILERFSAQQFPDLHSELNLSSLELGDSALYFCASSVRDSHSYNEQFFGPGTRLTVL.

This chain joins TRBV6-6 and TRBJ2-5; TRBD2 agrees at 7 bases. CDR3 size: 15 residues. Trimming cost V 5 bases and J 2 bases; bases outside gene matches: 8. The germline gives CDR1 MNHNY, CDR2 SVGAGI (reference sequence). Here the CDR3 reads CASSRRSGVQETQYF. The DNA of the CDR3 is TGTGCCAGCAGTAGAAGAAGCGGGGTACAAGAGACCCAGTACTTC.

The table lists this clone with a count of one. The chain has TRBV6-4 and TRBJ2-2; 14 bases line up with TRBD2. The V gene end was trimmed by 6 bases and the J gene end by 6 bases; junction bases not matched to a gene: 12. CDR1 MRHNA and CDR2 SNTAGT come from the germline V gene. The CDR3 totals 18 residues. The CDR3 coding sequence is TGTGCCAGCAGCGCGAAGACTAGCGGGGGGGCCAAGGCCGGGGAGCTGTTTTTT. It yields the protein CASSAKTSGGAKAGELFF.

The chain couples TRBV7-2 to TRBJ1-6; a possible D gene is TRBD1 (6 bases). CDR1 and CDR2 (germline): SGHTA, FQGNSA. The V end lost 3 bases, the J end lost 7 bases, and 13 bases lay between the germline ends. This CDR3 comprises 15 residues. The CDR3 sequence: CASSLDAGQNSPLHF. CDR3 coding DNA: TGTGCCAGCAGCTTGGACGCCGGACAGAATTCACCCCTCCACTTT.

V gene TRBV6-5 combines with J gene TRBJ2-1, with TRBD1 matching 9 bases. The trim removed 10 bases at V and 3 bases at J, leaving 4 bases unmatched. Looked up from germline, CDR1 is MNHEY and CDR2 is SVGAGI. There are 13 residues in the CDR3. CDR3 sequence: CAIGTGRYNEQFF. The CDR3 DNA reads TGTGCCATCGGGACAGGGCGCTACAATGAGCAGTTCTTC.

The chain uses TRBV6-2 or TRBV6-3 and TRBJ1-6; 8 bases are shared with TRBD1. CDR3 length equals 15 residues. Trimming at V came to 5 bases and at J to 10 bases, leaving 10 bases not matched to a gene. From germline, CDR1 is MNHEY and CDR2 SVGEGT. The CDR3 is CASSDPGTGRSPLHF. As DNA, the CDR3 is TGTGCCAGCAGTGACCCGGGGACAGGCCGCTCACCCCTCCACTTT.

This chain joins TRBV6-5 and TRBJ2-1; D possibly corresponds to TRBD1 (5 bases). V was clipped by 4 bases and J by 2 bases, with 9 bases between them. The CDR3 sequence is 14 residues long. Germline values: CDR1 MNHEY, CDR2 SVGAGI. The CDR3 nucleotides read TGTGCCAGCAGTTTGCAGGGCCCCTACAATGAGCAGTTCTTC. Its translation: CASSLQGPYNEQFF.